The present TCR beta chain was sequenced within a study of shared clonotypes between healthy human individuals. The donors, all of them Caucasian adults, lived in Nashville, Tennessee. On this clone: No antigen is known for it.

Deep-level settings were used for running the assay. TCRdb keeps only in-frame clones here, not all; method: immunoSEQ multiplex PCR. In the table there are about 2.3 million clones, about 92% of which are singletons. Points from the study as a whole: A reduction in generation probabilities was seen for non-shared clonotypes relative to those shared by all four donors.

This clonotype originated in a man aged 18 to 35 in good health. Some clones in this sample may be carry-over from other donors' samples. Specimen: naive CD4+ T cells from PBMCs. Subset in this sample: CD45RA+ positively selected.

The CDR3 reads CASSSLRGLAGRNNEQFF. The DNA for the CDR3 is TGTGCCAGCAGTTCCCTTCGGGGACTAGCGGGACGTAACAATGAGCAGTTCTTC. V gene TRBV28 combines with J gene TRBJ2-1, with TRBD2 matching 13 bases. With V trimmed by 4 bases and J by 5 bases, 11 bases remained unmatched. The CDR3 covers 18 residues. Germline lookup yields CDR1 MDHEN and CDR2 SYDVKM.